The 29 T cell receptor beta chains presented below share a single source sample, sequenced in a study of CD8 T cells in ankylosing spondylitis. TCRdb itself ran the 5' RACE reads through MiXCR, one entry per CDR3 protein. This sample has around 94,000 distinct CDR3 sequences, with approximately 8.9% found just once. Study outcomes and limitations: What seemed typical of ankylosing spondylitis blood was a TCR beta motif built from roughly eight highly homologous variants.

The antigens for these receptors are not known. The sample comprised blood, either unsorted or a sorted T cell fraction (not recorded which). Source of these receptors: a male donor with ankylosing spondylitis.

This clonotype was recorded many times. The rearrangement joins TRBV11-2 to TRBJ1-5; D uncertain. The V gene lost 5 bases and the J gene lost 7 bases, with 15 bases spanning the gap. The germline CDR1 and CDR2 sequences are SGHAT and FQNNGV. The CDR3 is 14 residues long. CDR3 coding DNA: TGTGCCAGCAGCCATGGACCGGGTAGACAGCCCCAGCATTTT. Protein sequence: CASSHGPGRQPQHF.

This clonotype was found a few times. The chain has TRBV9 and TRBJ2-6; 8 bases are shared with TRBD1. The germline V gene encodes CDR1 SGDLS and CDR2 YYNGEE. The CDR3 is 17 residues long. Losses at the gene ends were 4 bases for V and 0 bases for J; bases not matched to a gene: 6. CDR3 protein: CASSPGTGNSGANVLTF. CDR3 nucleotide sequence: TGTGCCAGCAGCCCCGGGACAGGAAACTCTGGGGCCAACGTCCTGACTTTC. Drawing the rest from reference TRBV9 and TRBJ2-6, the complete variable domain is DSGVTQTPKHLITATGQRVTLRCSPRSGDLSVYWYQQSLDQGLQFLIQYYNGEERAKGNILERFSAQQFPDLHSELNLSSLELGDSALYFCASSPGTGNSGANVLTFGAGSRLTVL.

This clonotype has a handful of counts. V and J are TRBV12-3 or TRBV12-4 and TRBJ2-7, with 7 nucleotides matching TRBD2. This CDR3 comprises 14 residues. V lost 7 bases, J lost 2 bases, and 8 bases stayed unmatched. CDR3 protein: CASKYAGAAYEQYF. CDR3 in DNA: TGTGCCAGCAAATATGCGGGAGCCGCCTACGAGCAGTACTTC.

This clonotype came up many times. CDR3 sequence (DNA): TGTGCCAGCAGTTACTCGAGGCGGGTATCCTACAATGAGCAGTTCTTC. Translating it yields CASSYSRRVSYNEQFF. The genes are TRBV6-2 or TRBV6-3 and TRBJ2-1; maybe TRBD2 (5 bases). Trimming cost V 0 bases and J 1 base, with 10 bases left between them. Germline lookup yields CDR1 MNHEY and CDR2 SVGEGT. The CDR3 contains 16 residues.

This clonotype appeared a few times. This chain uses TRBV7-8 with TRBJ2-7; D ambiguous. The germline CDR1 and CDR2 sequences are SGHVS and FQNEAQ. The V gene lost 1 base and the J gene lost 4 bases, with 8 bases spanning the gap. The CDR3 extends over 13 amino acids. Here the CDR3 DNA reads TGTGCCAGCAGCTTAGGCATTGCGTACGAGCAGTACGTC. Amino acids: CASSLGIAYEQYV.

This clonotype was seen repeatedly, ten times or more. The V and J genes are TRBV12-3 or TRBV12-4 and TRBJ1-6, with D possibly TRBD1 on 5 matching bases. The CDR3 spans 13 residues. V was clipped by 3 bases and J by 9 bases, with 9 bases between them. CDR3 bases: TGTGCCAGCAGTTTCAGGGACGGTTCACCCCTCCACTTT. Translating it yields CASSFRDGSPLHF.

The gene calls are TRBV7-2 and TRBJ1-5; 7 positions match TRBD1. The CDR3 spans 16 residues. Per germline, CDR1 SGHTA and CDR2 FQGNSA. After removal of 3 bases from V and 5 bases from J, the junction contained 10 bases not matched to a gene. For the CDR3, the DNA is TGTGCCAGCAGCTTGGGGAGCAGGGGGTCGTATCAGCCCCAGCATTTT. Its protein product is CASSLGSRGSYQPQHF.

Concerning this clonotype itself: A much larger clone is a single base away; this may be a read error. The V call is TRBV10-3, the J call TRBJ2-1; maybe TRBD2 (6 bases). Germline V CDR1 and CDR2: ENHRY, SYGVKD. Trimming shortened V by 2 bases and J by 5 bases, and 10 bases separated the two germline ends. The CDR3 extends over 14 amino acids. CDR3 nucleotides: TGTGCCATCAGTGAGGGGGGACTTCACAATGAGCAGTTCTTC. Residues: CAISEGGLHNEQFF.

This clonotype was seen ten or more times. The chain recombines TRBV7-9 with TRBJ2-1; D might be TRBD2 (5 bases). Germline V gene data show CDR1 as SEHNR and CDR2 as FQNEAQ (reference sequence). V shed 5 bases and J shed 8 bases, with 16 bases lying between them. CDR3 size: 14 residues. The CDR3 DNA sequence: TGTGCCAGCAGCCCCCGGGAAATAGTCGATGAGCAGTTCTTC. Its translation is CASSPREIVDEQFF.

CDR3 sequence reads: CASSEFREGRDNEQFF. In nucleotides, the CDR3 is TGCGCCAGCAGTGAGTTTAGGGAGGGCCGCGACAATGAGCAGTTCTTC. The rearrangement links TRBV10-1 to TRBJ2-1; the match to TRBD2 covers 7 bases. CDR3 length: 16 residues. Germline assignment: CDR1 WNHNN and CDR2 SYGVQD (reference sequence). The J segment lost 5 bases and the V segment lost 1 base, leaving 8 bases of the junction unmatched.

The genes are TRBV7-9 and TRBJ2-7; D gene uncertain. The CDR3 extends over 12 amino acids. Deletions cut 1 base from V and 7 bases from J, with 8 bases between. Germline CDR1 is SEHNR and CDR2 is FQNEAQ (reference sequence). The CDR3, as DNA: TGTGCCAGCAGCTTAGGGCCTGGGGAGCAGTACGTC. This encodes CASSLGPGEQYV.

This clonotype was found many times. The genes are TRBV12-5 and TRBJ1-3; D is unresolved. The germline CDR1 and CDR2 sequences are LGHNT and FRNRAP. CDR3 length equals 15 residues. Trimming shortened V by 0 bases and J by 2 bases, and 8 bases separated the two germline ends. The CDR3 DNA reads TGTGCTAGTGGTTTGGTACCCGAAACTGGAAACACCATATATTTT. Amino acids: CASGLVPETGNTIYF.

The chain employs TRBV20-1 and TRBJ2-1; D is perhaps TRBD2 (6 bases). The CDR3 is 14 amino acids. The ends were cut back, 6 bases at V and 8 bases at J, with 20 bases in the middle. Germline-derived CDR1 and CDR2 are DFQATT and SNEGSKA (reference sequence). The DNA for the CDR3 is TGCAGTGCGTTCCTCAGCGGGTGGGGCGATGAGCAGTTCTTC. It encodes CSAFLSGWGDEQFF.

This clonotype was seen only a few times. The chain uses TRBV9 and TRBJ2-1, with TRBD2 matching 8 bases. CDR1 and CDR2 (germline): SGDLS, YYNGEE. The J segment lost 8 bases and the V segment lost 2 bases, leaving 6 bases of the junction unmatched. This CDR3 spans 14 amino acids. DNA of the CDR3: TGTGCCAGCAGCGTCAGCGGGAGTCTCGATGAGCAGTTCTTC. This sequence encodes CASSVSGSLDEQFF. The whole variable domain, filled in from reference TRBV9 and TRBJ2-1, reads DSGVTQTPKHLITATGQRVTLRCSPRSGDLSVYWYQQSLDQGLQFLIQYYNGEERAKGNILERFSAQQFPDLHSELNLSSLELGDSALYFCASSVSGSLDEQFFGPGTRLTVL.

This clonotype has ten or more counts. The CDR3 sequence is CASSSGTSGADTQYF. For the CDR3, the DNA is TGTGCCAGCTCATCGGGGACTAGCGGGGCAGATACGCAGTATTTT. The V and J genes are TRBV18 and TRBJ2-3, with 13 bases lining up with TRBD2. This CDR3 region has 15 residues. V lost 5 bases to trimming and J lost 4 bases; unmatched junction nucleotides: 3. The germline CDR1 and CDR2 sequences are KGHSH and LQKENI. The full variable domain, with the rest looked up from reference TRBV18 and TRBJ2-3, is NAGVMQNPRHLVRRRGQEARLRCSPMKGHSHVYWYRQLPEEGLKFMVYLQKENIIDESGMPKERFSAEFPKEGPSILRIQQVVRGDSAAYFCASSSGTSGADTQYFGPGTRLTVL.

This clonotype was seen a few times. The CDR3 DNA sequence: TGTGCCAGCAGTGAGGGCCACATAAGACTAGCGGGAGTCTACAATGAGCAGTTCTTC. Translated: CASSEGHIRLAGVYNEQFF. The chain uses TRBV6-2 or TRBV6-3 and TRBJ2-1, with 12 bases aligning to TRBD2. CDR3 size: 19 residues. Germline CDR1 reads MNHEY; CDR2 reads SVGEGT. V gave up 5 bases and J gave up 3 bases; unmatched junction bases: 14.

This clonotype was seen repeatedly, ten times or more. The genes are TRBV24-1 and TRBJ2-1; 8 nucleotides line up with TRBD2. With V trimmed by 0 bases and J by 7 bases, 7 bases remained unmatched. Germline V gene data show CDR1 as KGHDR and CDR2 as SFDVKD. The CDR3 contains 16 residues. CDR3 sequence (DNA): TGTGCCACCAGTGATTTGGTGCGGGAGGTAGTGAATGAGCAGTTCTTC. Amino acid sequence: CATSDLVREVVNEQFF.

This clonotype has ten or more counts. This chain joins TRBV5-1 and TRBJ2-7; D ambiguous. Germline CDR1 is SGHRS and CDR2 is YFSETQ. The CDR3 is 14 residues long. V dropped 4 bases and J dropped 1 base, with 12 bases sitting between them. As DNA, the CDR3 is TGCGCCAGCAGCCCCGCGGCTGATTCCTACGAGCAGTACTTC. Protein product: CASSPAADSYEQYF.

The DNA of the CDR3 is TGTGCCAGCAGCCCACAGGGCAATTGGATCAGCAATCAGCCCCAGCATTTT. Its protein is CASSPQGNWISNQPQHF. This sequence joins TRBV7-2 and TRBJ1-5; tentatively, D is TRBD1 (6 bases). V was trimmed by 5 bases and J by 1 base, leaving 18 bases between them. Germline CDR1 is SGHTA and CDR2 is FQGNSA. This CDR3 is 17 amino acids long.

This sequence joins TRBV6-5 and TRBJ2-1, with D perhaps matching TRBD2 (6 bases). V lost 0 bases to trimming and J lost 3 bases, with 18 bases between them. The CDR3 sequence is 18 residues long. Germline loops: CDR1 MNHEY, CDR2 SVGAGI. CDR3 region: CASSYSKTGWEDYNEQFF. CDR3 bases: TGTGCCAGCAGTTACTCGAAGACGGGATGGGAGGACTACAATGAGCAGTTCTTC.

The rearrangement links TRBV5-1 to TRBJ1-2; TRBD1 agrees at 10 bases. Germline lookup yields CDR1 SGHRS and CDR2 YFSETQ. The CDR3 has 18 amino acids. Trimming took 5 bases from V and 5 from J; bases not matched to a gene: 18. The CDR3 sequence: CASSPNKGQGSSGYGYTF. CDR3 nucleotides: TGCGCCAGCAGTCCAAATAAGGGACAGGGGAGTTCAGGATATGGCTACACCTTC.

This clonotype was recorded a few times. This chain links TRBV20-1 with TRBJ2-3; TRBD2 matches 7 bases. Germline V gives CDR1 DFQATT, CDR2 SNEGSKA (reference sequence). The CDR3 contains 16 residues. V shed 0 bases and J 1 base; nucleotides not matched to a gene: 7. CDR3 amino acids: CSARDLAGARTDTQYF. DNA of the CDR3: TGCAGTGCTAGAGATCTGGCGGGAGCCCGCACAGATACGCAGTATTTT.

This clonotype has a count of ten or more. V gene TRBV27 combines with J gene TRBJ1-5, with D tentatively TRBD1 (5 bases). This CDR3 is built from 15 residues. V lost 2 bases, J lost 2 bases, and 10 bases lay in between. Germline-derived CDR1 and CDR2 are MNHEY and SMNVEV (reference sequence). CDR3 DNA sequence: TGTGCCAGCAGTTTAGGGACCGAGGGCAATCAGCCCCAGCATTTT. This encodes CASSLGTEGNQPQHF.

This clonotype was found many times. The rearrangement joins TRBV29-1 to TRBJ2-1, with D perhaps being TRBD1 or TRBD2 (5 bases each). V gave up 7 bases and J gave up 4 bases, with 14 bases separating them. The length of the CDR3 is 13 residues. The germline CDR1 and CDR2 sequences are SQVTM and ANQGSEA. As DNA, the CDR3 is TGCAGCGCGTACGGGGCAAGATACAATGAGCAGTTCTTC. It encodes CSAYGARYNEQFF.

The V call is TRBV20-1, the J call TRBJ2-7; TRBD2 aligns across 12 bases. This CDR3 has 16 amino acids. Germline-derived CDR1 and CDR2 are DFQATT and SNEGSKA (reference sequence). Germline trimming cut 0 bases from V and 3 bases from J; bases unmatched to any gene: 6. The CDR3 DNA reads TGCAGTGCTAGAGATCCCTGGACTAGCGGGATCTACGAGCAGTACTTC. Residues: CSARDPWTSGIYEQYF.

This chain connects TRBV27 to TRBJ2-1, with 7 bases that match TRBD2. CDR1 and CDR2 from the germline V gene are MNHEY and SMNVEV (reference sequence). The length of the CDR3 is 15 residues. After removal of 3 bases from V and 4 bases from J, the junction contained 6 bases not matched to a gene. In DNA, the CDR3 is TGTGCCAGCAGTTTGGCAGCGGGACTATACAATGAGCAGTTCTTC. Amino acid sequence: CASSLAAGLYNEQFF.

This clonotype was picked up many times. The chain links TRBV11-2 to TRBJ1-4, with a tentative D call TRBD1 (5 bases). The CDR3 loop spans 14 amino acids. V was cut by 0 bases and J by 5 bases, with 7 bases left in between. Germline V gives CDR1 SGHAT, CDR2 FQNNGV. The CDR3 region has the DNA TGTGCCAGCAGCTTAGAGGGGCCCAATGAAAAACTGTTTTTT. Its translation: CASSLEGPNEKLFF.

The table lists this clonotype with many counts. The chain employs TRBV12-3 or TRBV12-4 and TRBJ2-4; D is ambiguous. The CDR3 runs to 14 residues. V lost 5 bases and J lost 0, with 8 bases in between. In nucleotides, the CDR3 is TGTGCCAGCAGTGAACAGCTAGCCAAAAACATTCAGTACTTC. Its translation: CASSEQLAKNIQYF.

The V call is TRBV4-1, the J call TRBJ1-1; 7 bases line up with TRBD1. This CDR3 region has 13 residues. The V segment lost 3 bases and the J segment 6 bases; nucleotides outside the gene matches: 4. Germline loops: CDR1 MGHRA, CDR2 YSYEKL. This chain's CDR3 is CASSHSGQAEAFF. The CDR3 DNA follows: TGCGCCAGCAGCCACTCCGGACAGGCTGAAGCTTTCTTT.